These 25 T cell receptor beta chains originate from one sample sequenced in a study of T cells in Graves' hyperthyroidism and ophthalmopathy (dated by TCRdb to between 2018 and 2020). The receptor library was made with multiplex PCR. The instrument was an Illumina HiSeq 2000. The TCR beta CDR3 regions were amplified from RNA transcripts. For the first round of RT-PCR on the TCR CDR3, the HTBI primer set was used together with the Qiagen OneStep RT-PCR kit. The public reads were quality trimmed at Q25 with fastp and then assembled into clones with MiXCR by TCRdb, keeping productive beta chains. All rows with the same CDR3 protein become a single entry with the most common DNA and genes. For this sample there are 550,000 to 800,000 distinct CDR3 sequences; about 16% appear just once. Roughly 8% of the sample is taken by the ten largest. Sequenced: blood. The source is a man in his late teens or twenties with Graves' hyperthyroidism.

The chain carries TRBV9 and TRBJ2-7, with 8 bases that match TRBD2. The CDR3 loop spans 16 amino acids. With V trimmed by 4 bases and J by 2 bases, 11 bases remained unmatched. Germline V lookup: CDR1 SGDLS, CDR2 YYNGEE. The CDR3 loop reads CASSPRMTSAAYEQYF. The CDR3 DNA sequence: TGTGCCAGCAGCCCACGAATGACTAGCGCGGCCTACGAGCAGTACTTC.

There are many counts of this clonotype. The V gene is TRBV6-2 or TRBV6-3, the J gene TRBJ2-1; D is undetermined. CDR3 length equals 17 residues. Deletions cut 3 bases from V and 0 bases from J, with 15 bases between. CDR1 and CDR2 from the germline V gene are MNHEY and SVGEGT. The DNA for the CDR3 is TGTGCCAGCAGTTATCCGCCTAGTGGCAGCTCCTACAATGAGCAGTTCTTC. Translated: CASSYPPSGSSYNEQFF.

This clonotype was picked up many times. The V and J genes are TRBV20-1 and TRBJ2-1; 7 positions match TRBD2. The CDR3 consists of 16 residues. The germline CDR1 and CDR2 sequences are DFQATT and SNEGSKA (reference sequence). The V gene end was trimmed by 3 bases and the J gene end by 5 bases; junction bases not matched to a gene: 13. As DNA, the CDR3 is TGCAGTGCTAGGGTCCCGGGGCTAGCGGCCCACAATGAGCAGTTCTTC. It codes for CSARVPGLAAHNEQFF.

This clonotype was detected a few times. The chain has TRBV25-1 and TRBJ2-2; 10 positions match TRBD2. J lost 5 bases, V lost 4 bases, and 4 bases had no gene match. This CDR3 is built from 15 residues. Germline loops: CDR1 MGHDK, CDR2 SYGVNS. CDR3 loop: CASSVSSGRTGELFF. In DNA form, the CDR3 reads TGTGCCAGCAGTGTCTCTAGCGGGAGAACCGGGGAGCTGTTTTTT.

This clonotype was detected ten times or more. This sequence joins TRBV2 and TRBJ1-2, with 7 nucleotides matching TRBD1. This CDR3 is built from 15 residues. The J segment lost 8 bases and the V segment lost 5 bases, leaving 14 bases of the junction unmatched. The germline V gene has CDR1 SNHLY and CDR2 FYNNEI. The CDR3 nucleotides are TGTGCCAGCAGTAAATCGTTGCTCGGGGGACAGGGCTACACCTTC. Its protein product is CASSKSLLGGQGYTF.

This chain uses TRBV28 with TRBJ1-1; a weak D match, TRBD1 (5 bases). V lost 6 bases, J lost 0 bases, and 23 bases lay in between. This CDR3 has 18 amino acids. CDR1 and CDR2 from the germline V gene are MDHEN and SYDVKM. The CDR3 DNA sequence: TGTGCCAGCAGCGACTTAGGGGCAGGGTTCTTTATGAACACTGAAGCTTTCTTT. Its protein is CASSDLGAGFFMNTEAFF.

This clonotype appeared many times. This chain uses TRBV7-8 with TRBJ2-1, with D perhaps matching TRBD2 (6 bases). The CDR3 length is 14 residues. V was cut by 2 bases and J by 7 bases, with 12 bases left in between. The germline V gene has CDR1 SGHVS and CDR2 FQNEAQ. CDR3 DNA sequence: TGTGCCAGCAGCTTAACGGGAGACGGTAATGAGCAGTTCTTC. This encodes CASSLTGDGNEQFF. Full variable domain (outside the CDR3, taken from reference TRBV7-8 and TRBJ2-1): GAGVSQSPRYKVAKRGQDVALRCDPISGHVSLFWYQQALGQGPEFLTYFQNEAQLDKSGLPSDRFFAERPEGSVSTLKIQRTQQEDSAVYLCASSLTGDGNEQFFGPGTRLTVL.

This clonotype was recorded at least ten times. The chain uses TRBV2 and TRBJ1-2; tentative D call: TRBD1 (6 bases). V gave up 7 bases and J gave up 6 bases, with 9 bases separating them. CDR1 is SNHLY, CDR2 FYNNEI, per germline. The CDR3 runs to 11 residues. The CDR3 DNA sequence: TGTGCCAGCAACAGGGAAGATGGCTACACCTTC. Protein product: CASNREDGYTF.

This clonotype was detected ten times or more. The J gene is TRBJ1-1, the V gene TRBV2; no firm D call. Trimming stripped 1 base from V and 4 bases from J, with 10 bases between. This CDR3 spans 14 amino acids. Germline CDR1 is SNHLY and CDR2 is FYNNEI. In DNA, the CDR3 is TGTGCCAGCAGTGAAGTCGCCGGCCCCACTGAAGCTTTCTTT. Translation: CASSEVAGPTEAFF.

This clonotype has only a few counts. This may be a read error: a much more frequent sequence differs by one nucleotide. The conserved phenylalanine or tryptophan normally closing the CDR3 is absent here, so this likely arose from a read error. This chain links TRBV7-9 with TRBJ2-1; D gene uncertain. The V and J ends lost 3 bases and 5 bases respectively, with 8 bases between them. The CDR3 has 13 amino acids. In germline, CDR1 is SEHNR, CDR2 FQNEAQ (reference sequence). In nucleotides, the CDR3 is TGTGCCAGCAGCTTGGACGGCCACAATGAGCAGTTCTCC. This sequence encodes CASSLDGHNEQFS.

This sequence joins TRBV14 and TRBJ2-5, with D maybe TRBD2 (5 bases). V was clipped by 3 bases and J by 1 base, with 15 bases between them. The CDR3 length is 16 residues. Germline V gene sequence: CDR1 SGHDN, CDR2 FVKESK. The CDR3 loop reads CASSHYRGGVQETQYF. DNA of the CDR3: TGTGCCAGCAGCCATTACCGCGGAGGAGTCCAAGAGACCCAGTACTTC.

This clonotype was seen many times. The chain carries TRBV7-8 and TRBJ1-2; no reliable D call. There are 16 residues in the CDR3. Between the trimmed V and J ends, which lost 0 bases and 8 bases, there was a span of 19 bases. Germline loops: CDR1 SGHVS, CDR2 FQNEAQ. The CDR3 DNA reads TGTGCCAGCAGCTTAGCTCCAAGAGGACCAACGGGGGGCTACACCTTC. Translation: CASSLAPRGPTGGYTF.

This clonotype was detected only a few times. The chain joins TRBV27 to TRBJ1-5; D uncertain. The CDR3 has 16 residues. V lost 7 bases, J lost 3 bases, and 19 bases lay in between. The germline V gene encodes CDR1 MNHEY and CDR2 SMNVEV (reference sequence). As DNA, the CDR3 is TGTGCCAGCACCCCTATCGGAACCCCCCTCAATCAGCCCCAGCATTTT. It encodes CASTPIGTPLNQPQHF.

V usage is TRBV25-1 and J usage is TRBJ1-5; D is undetermined. Trimming left V 3 bases short and J 7 bases short, with 13 bases between. CDR3 size: 14 residues. The germline V gene encodes CDR1 MGHDK and CDR2 SYGVNS. The CDR3 here is CASSDISVDQPQHF. The CDR3 nucleotides are TGTGCCAGCAGTGATATTTCCGTAGACCAGCCCCAGCATTTT.

The chain has TRBV24-1 and TRBJ2-1, with a possible D match to TRBD2 (7 bases). Deletions cut 4 bases from V and 9 bases from J, with 18 bases between. Germline CDR1 reads KGHDR; CDR2 reads SFDVKD. The CDR3 contains 15 residues. In DNA form, the CDR3 reads TGTGCCACCAGTGAACCCTATAGGGGGGGCGGTGAGCAGTTCTTC. Protein sequence: CATSEPYRGGGEQFF.

This clonotype was seen at least ten times. The chain links TRBV7-2 to TRBJ2-5; the D gene is possibly TRBD2 (5 bases). V was trimmed by 2 bases and J by 0 bases, leaving 10 bases between them. The CDR3 covers 15 residues. Germline V lookup: CDR1 SGHTA, CDR2 FQGNSA. The CDR3 region is CASSLQTGNQETQYF. The CDR3 coding sequence is TGTGCCAGCAGCTTACAGACGGGGAACCAAGAGACCCAGTACTTC.

This clonotype has just a few counts. J is TRBJ1-1 and V is TRBV13; D is uncertain. The V end was cut by 4 bases, the J end by 4 bases, with 7 bases between. This CDR3 region has 12 residues. CDR1 and CDR2 (germline): PRHDT, FYEKMQ (reference sequence). The CDR3 DNA sequence: TGTGCCAGCAGCTCTAAGGCCACTGAAGCTTTCTTT. It specifies CASSSKATEAFF.

This clonotype came up many times. This sequence joins TRBV7-3 and TRBJ2-1; 14 bases line up with TRBD2. Trimming cost V 2 bases and J 6 bases; bases outside gene matches: 3. The CDR3 totals 16 residues. CDR1 is SGHTA and CDR2 is FQGTGA in the germline V gene. In DNA, the CDR3 is TGTGCCAGCAGCTTACTTGGACTAGCGGGAGGCAATGAGCAGTTCTTC. Residues: CASSLLGLAGGNEQFF. Complete variable domain (other parts from reference TRBV7-3 and TRBJ2-1): GAGVSQTPSNKVTEKGKYVELRCDPISGHTALYWYRQSLGQGPEFLIYFQGTGAADDSGLPNDRFFAVRPEGSVSTLKIQRTERGDSAVYLCASSLLGLAGGNEQFFGPGTRLTVL.

This clonotype occurred a few times. The gene calls are TRBV20-1 and TRBJ2-7; the match to TRBD1 covers 9 bases. Germline values: CDR1 DFQATT, CDR2 SNEGSKA (reference sequence). V lost 8 bases, J lost 7 bases, and 12 bases stayed unmatched. The CDR3 spans 13 residues. In DNA, the CDR3 is TGCAGTTTCCAGGACAGGGGTGTTGGGGAGCAGTACTTC. Translation gives CSFQDRGVGEQYF.

The table lists this clonotype with many counts. V is TRBV28 and J is TRBJ2-7; tentative D call: TRBD2 (5 bases). The V gene's germline CDR1 is MDHEN and CDR2 SYDVKM. V was pared by 5 bases and J by 3 bases, with 11 bases between. This CDR3 spans 13 amino acids. CDR3 DNA: TGTGCCAGCAGTCCCGGGATTTACTACGAGCAGTACTTC. Amino acid sequence: CASSPGIYYEQYF.

This clonotype was seen at least ten times. V gene TRBV27 combines with J gene TRBJ2-7; D may be TRBD2 (5 bases). Germline CDR1 reads MNHEY; CDR2 reads SMNVEV (reference sequence). The V end lost 3 bases, the J end lost 5 bases, and 11 bases lay between the germline ends. The CDR3 totals 13 residues. The CDR3 here is CASSFRRRDEQYF. CDR3 coding DNA: TGTGCCAGCAGTTTCCGGAGGCGGGACGAGCAGTACTTC.

This clonotype has a handful of counts. The V gene is TRBV7-9, the J gene TRBJ2-5; 8 bases align to TRBD1. V shed 6 bases and J 1 base; nucleotides not matched to a gene: 22. CDR1 is SEHNR, CDR2 FQNEAQ, per germline (reference sequence). This CDR3 region has 20 residues. CDR3 in DNA: TGTGCCAGCAGTCCTATCATGGGACAGGCCGCCAGAGTACTCCAAGAGACCCAGTACTTC. This gives the protein CASSPIMGQAARVLQETQYF. Combining the CDR3 with reference TRBV7-9 and TRBJ2-5 gives the whole variable domain DTGVSQNPRHKITKRGQNVTFRCDPISEHNRLYWYRQTLGQGPEFLTYFQNEAQLEKSRLLSDRFSAERPKGSFSTLEIQRTEQGDSAMYLCASSPIMGQAARVLQETQYFGPGTRLLVL.

As to this clonotype: This may arise from a read error, as a much more abundant clone is one base away. The V call is TRBV12-3 or TRBV12-4, the J call TRBJ2-1, with TRBD2 identical over 11 bases. The CDR3 consists of 19 residues. Trimming cost V 1 base and J 10 bases; bases outside gene matches: 18. The CDR3 is CASSLVAGGPVARFMEQFF. CDR3 coding DNA: TGTGCCAGCAGTTTAGTAGCGGGAGGGCCTGTTGCGCGATTCATGGAGCAGTTCTTC.

The chain carries TRBV18 and TRBJ2-7; a weak D match, TRBD1 (6 bases). V was pared by 2 bases and J by 0 bases, with 11 bases between. Germline loops: CDR1 KGHSH, CDR2 LQKENI. The CDR3 is made up of 15 amino acids. CDR3 amino acids: CASSPETGVSYEQYF. DNA for the CDR3: TGTGCCAGCTCACCAGAGACAGGCGTCTCCTACGAGCAGTACTTC.

Only a few counts were recorded for this clonotype. V and J are TRBV20-1 and TRBJ1-4; no reliable D call. This CDR3 has 12 amino acids. Germline V gene data show CDR1 as DFQATT and CDR2 as SNEGSKA (reference sequence). Trimming shortened V by 6 bases and J by 8 bases, and 13 bases separated the two germline ends. CDR3: CSAAGREEKLFF. DNA for the CDR3: TGCAGTGCAGCCGGGAGGGAGGAAAAACTGTTTTTT.